One sample yielded the 27 T cell receptor beta chains listed below, sequenced in a study of long-term antiretroviral therapy in people with HIV. The immunoSEQ assay was v3.0, run at survey level. The method was immunoSEQ multiplex PCR; TCRdb's version includes in-frame clones alone and lacks a portion of them. Here the sample spans approximately 23,000 clones, about four fifths being singletons. The sample was unsorted PBMCs, taken 1.5 years after starting antiretroviral therapy. The receptors shown here come from a man aged 25-40 years with HIV.

The V gene is TRBV13, the J gene TRBJ2-7; the match to TRBD1 covers 7 bases. Per germline, CDR1 PRHDT and CDR2 FYEKMQ (reference sequence). J lost 3 bases, V lost 5 bases, and 13 bases had no gene match. The CDR3 runs 16 residues. The DNA of the CDR3 is TGTGCCAGCAGCGATCCAGACAGGGCCTCTTACTACGAGCAGTACTTC. Amino acid sequence: CASSDPDRASYYEQYF.

This clone is medium-sized (0.01 to 0.1%). CDR3 nucleotides: TGTGCCAGCAGCTCCCGGGACAGGGTTGGACAGCCCCAGCATTTT. Translated, it gives CASSSRDRVGQPQHF. V gene TRBV7-8 combines with J gene TRBJ1-5, with 9 positions matching TRBD1. CDR1 and CDR2 (germline): SGHVS, FQNEAQ. After removal of 4 bases from V and 7 bases from J, the junction contained 8 bases not matched to a gene. This CDR3 has 15 residues.

The genes are TRBV10-3 and TRBJ2-2; maybe TRBD2 (6 bases). Trimming removed 6 bases from V and 2 bases from J, with 22 bases in between. The CDR3 consists of 18 residues. Germline V CDR1 and CDR2: ENHRY, SYGVKD. The CDR3 DNA reads TGTGCCATCAGGAAGGAAGGGGTGGTAGCGGTTAACACCGGGGAGCTGTTTTTT. Translated, it gives CAIRKEGVVAVNTGELFF.

The chain is built from TRBV18 and TRBJ1-3; TRBD1 agrees at 10 bases. The CDR3 has 16 amino acids. Germline CDR1 is KGHSH and CDR2 is LQKENI. V lost 4 bases and J lost 5; bases outside the gene matches: 8. The CDR3 DNA is TGTGCCAGCTCACTAACCGGGACAGGGGAAAGAAACACCATATATTTT. Translated: CASSLTGTGERNTIYF. The full variable domain, completed using reference TRBV18 and TRBJ1-3, is NAGVMQNPRHLVRRRGQEARLRCSPMKGHSHVYWYRQLPEEGLKFMVYLQKENIIDESGMPKERFSAEFPKEGPSILRIQQVVRGDSAAYFCASSLTGTGERNTIYFGEGSWLTVV.

The chain combines TRBV7-2 with TRBJ1-4; D is unclear. From germline, CDR1 is SGHTA and CDR2 FQGNSA. There are 14 residues in the CDR3. Trimming stripped 1 base from V and 5 bases from J, with 8 bases between. The CDR3, as DNA: TGTGCCAGCAGCTTAGGGAACGCGAATGAAAAACTGTTTTTT. It translates to CASSLGNANEKLFF.

This chain connects TRBV29-1 to TRBJ1-3, with 9 bases that match TRBD1. The CDR3 is 13 residues long. The V and J ends lost 7 bases and 3 bases, in that order; junction bases with no gene match: 4. Germline CDR1 is SQVTM and CDR2 is ANQGSEA. The CDR3 sequence: CSGGQGIGNTIYF. The CDR3 nucleotides read TGCAGCGGGGGACAGGGAATTGGAAACACCATATATTTT.

This sequence joins TRBV5-1 and TRBJ2-1; unclear D gene. This CDR3 is built from 12 residues. The ends were cut back, 0 bases at V and 6 bases at J, with 4 bases in the middle. Germline assignment: CDR1 SGHRS and CDR2 YFSETQ. The DNA of the CDR3 is TGCGCCAGCAGCTTGGGCGGCAATGAGCAGTTCTTC. Translating gives CASSLGGNEQFF. The full variable domain, in which reference TRBV5-1 and TRBJ2-1 provide the parts outside the CDR3, is KAGVTQTPRYLIKTRGQQVTLSCSPISGHRSVSWYQQTPGQGLQFLFEYFSETQRNKGNFPGRFSGRQFSNSRSEMNVSTLELGDSALYLCASSLGGNEQFFGPGTRLTVL.

The chain joins TRBV12-5 to TRBJ2-1; D uncertain. The CDR3 extends over 11 amino acids. V was cut by 7 bases and J by 4 bases, with 5 bases left in between. The germline V gene has CDR1 LGHNT and CDR2 FRNRAP. The CDR3 nucleotides are TGTGCTAGTGCCACATACAATGAGCAGTTCTTC. Residues: CASATYNEQFF.

In its sample, this clone was seen once. The chain has TRBV4-3 and TRBJ2-1; the match to TRBD2 covers 13 bases. Per the germline V gene, CDR1 is LGHNA and CDR2 is YSLEER. V dropped 0 bases and J dropped 5; count of bases not matched to a gene: 4. The CDR3 is 17 amino acids. This chain's CDR3 is CASSQEAGLAGDNEQFF. The CDR3 nucleotides read TGCGCCAGCAGCCAAGAGGCAGGACTAGCGGGAGACAATGAGCAGTTCTTC.

This chain connects TRBV7-2 to TRBJ1-5, with D unclear. This CDR3 has 13 amino acids. V shed 2 bases and J shed 6 bases, with 8 bases lying between them. Germline values: CDR1 SGHTA, CDR2 FQGNSA. The CDR3 nucleotides are TGTGCCAGCAGCTTATTGGGTGGTCAGCCCCAGCATTTT. Amino acids: CASSLLGGQPQHF.

The chain employs TRBV9 and TRBJ1-1; D is perhaps TRBD1 (5 bases). Trimming pared 3 bases from V and 1 base from J, leaving 13 bases between. Per the germline V gene, CDR1 is SGDLS and CDR2 is YYNGEE. The CDR3 length is 15 residues. CDR3 sequence reads: CASSEGGQGNTEAFF. CDR3 sequence (DNA): TGTGCCAGCAGCGAAGGAGGGCAGGGGAACACTGAAGCTTTCTTT.

The chain is built from TRBV4-2 and TRBJ2-5, with 7 bases lining up with TRBD2. Germline V gene data show CDR1 as LGHNA and CDR2 as YNFKEQ. This CDR3 has 16 amino acids. After removal of 4 bases from V and 5 bases from J, the junction contained 13 bases not matched to a gene. Here the CDR3 DNA reads TGTGCCAGCAGCCGCAGTCTACAGCGGGGAGTGGAGACCCAGTACTTC. This encodes CASSRSLQRGVETQYF.

The chain carries TRBV27 and TRBJ1-2; D might be TRBD1 (5 bases). The length of the CDR3 is 13 residues. Trimming removed 5 bases from V and 4 bases from J, with 11 bases in between. From germline, CDR1 is MNHEY and CDR2 SMNVEV (reference sequence). CDR3 nucleotides: TGTGCCAGCAGTCCTGGGACGGTCTATGGCTACACCTTC. Amino acid sequence: CASSPGTVYGYTF.

J is TRBJ1-1 and V is TRBV5-1; D is unclear. The germline V gene has CDR1 SGHRS and CDR2 YFSETQ. V gave up 1 base and J gave up 0 bases, with 7 bases separating them. The CDR3 loop spans 14 amino acids. The CDR3 DNA reads TGCGCCAGCAGCTTGAGCCAGATGAACACTGAAGCTTTCTTT. Protein product: CASSLSQMNTEAFF.

This clone was picked up one time. V and J are TRBV5-1 and TRBJ2-5, with 13 bases matching TRBD2. The CDR3 contains 17 residues. CDR1 is SGHRS and CDR2 is YFSETQ in the germline V gene. V dropped 4 bases and J dropped 5; count of bases not matched to a gene: 11. The CDR3 sequence is CASSTGLAGVSTETQYF. CDR3 coding DNA: TGCGCCAGCAGCACCGGACTAGCGGGGGTATCAACGGAGACCCAGTACTTC.

The chain has TRBV28 and TRBJ1-6, with 7 bases aligning to TRBD1. Trimming removed 6 bases from V and 7 bases from J; junction bases left unmatched: 6. Germline V gene lookup returns CDR1 MDHEN and CDR2 SYDVKM. The CDR3 runs to 14 residues. CDR3 in DNA: TGTGCCAGCAGGGTGGGGACAGTAAATTCACCCCTCCACTTT. It translates to CASRVGTVNSPLHF.

V usage is TRBV7-9 and J usage is TRBJ2-7, with 8 bases identical to TRBD1. CDR3 length: 15 amino acids. Trimming at V came to 1 base and at J to 0 bases, leaving 2 bases not matched to a gene. Germline CDR1 reads SEHNR; CDR2 reads FQNEAQ (reference sequence). Written as DNA, the CDR3 is TGTGCCAGCAGCTTAGGGACAGGGATCTCCTACGAGCAGTACTTC. Its translation is CASSLGTGISYEQYF.

The chain couples TRBV7-2 to TRBJ2-1; 7 bases line up with TRBD1. CDR1 is SGHTA, CDR2 FQGNSA, per germline. Trimming cost V 3 bases and J 0 bases; bases outside gene matches: 2. CDR3 length: 15 residues. CDR3 nucleotide sequence: TGTGCCAGCAGCTTCGACAGGGACTCCTACAATGAGCAGTTCTTC. The encoded protein is CASSFDRDSYNEQFF.

The CDR3 coding sequence is TGTGCCAGTAGCGGGGGGCTTCTTGAGCAGTACTTC. Translating it yields CASSGGLLEQYF. This chain links TRBV19 with TRBJ2-7; TRBD2 is a possible D gene (7 bases). Germline V gene sequence: CDR1 LNHDA, CDR2 SQIVND (reference sequence). Trimming cost V 6 bases and J 7 bases, with 13 bases left between them. CDR3 length: 12 amino acids.

The genes are TRBV15 and TRBJ1-2, with a possible D match to TRBD1 (6 bases). The CDR3 spans 16 residues. Germline CDR1 LNHNV, CDR2 YYDKDF (reference sequence). The V end was cut by 1 base, the J end by 3 bases, with 15 bases between. CDR3 nucleotide sequence: TGTGCCACCAGCAGAGTTAACAGGGTCCACGACTATGGCTACACCTTC. Its protein product is CATSRVNRVHDYGYTF.

The chain uses TRBV2 and TRBJ1-2; 8 positions match TRBD1. The CDR3 sequence is 13 residues long. Germline CDR1 reads SNHLY; CDR2 reads FYNNEI. Trimming cost V 3 bases and J 3 bases; bases outside gene matches: 0. The CDR3 loop is CASSEDRDYGYTF. The CDR3 region has the DNA TGTGCCAGCAGTGAGGACAGGGACTATGGCTACACCTTC.

This clone was seen a single time. V usage is TRBV28 and J usage is TRBJ2-2; 9 bases align to TRBD2. With 4 bases clipped from V and 6 bases from J, the junction kept 6 bases outside the gene matches. The CDR3 has 15 amino acids. The germline gives CDR1 MDHEN, CDR2 SYDVKM. In DNA, the CDR3 is TGTGCCAGCAGTTGGCGCGGGAGGGCCGCCGGGGAGCTGTTTTTT. Amino acid sequence: CASSWRGRAAGELFF.

The chain uses TRBV19 and TRBJ1-3; a possible D gene is TRBD1 (5 bases). The CDR3 is 13 amino acids. V was clipped by 10 bases and J by 2 bases, with 12 bases between them. The germline gives CDR1 LNHDA, CDR2 SQIVND (reference sequence). CDR3 nucleotide sequence: TGTGCCATAGGGGACGTGACTGGAAACACCATATATTTT. Its protein product is CAIGDVTGNTIYF.

In DNA, the CDR3 is TGTGCTGTGTTGGGACCATACACCGGGGAGCTGTTTTTT. Translated: CAVLGPYTGELFF. V usage is TRBV19 and J usage is TRBJ2-2; D is possibly TRBD1 or TRBD2 (5 bases each). Germline loops: CDR1 LNHDA, CDR2 SQIVND (reference sequence). The CDR3 totals 13 residues.

J is TRBJ2-7 and V is TRBV27; D remains unclear. The CDR3 is 14 residues long. V shed 4 bases and J shed 3 bases, with 13 bases lying between them. Per the germline V gene, CDR1 is MNHEY and CDR2 is SMNVEV (reference sequence). CDR3 sequence reads: CASSSIRWGYEQYF. The CDR3 nucleotides are TGTGCCAGCAGTTCTATACGCTGGGGCTACGAGCAGTACTTC.

This rearrangement joins TRBV7-2 to TRBJ2-7; the match to TRBD1 covers 7 bases. V was clipped by 5 bases and J by 2 bases; unmatched bases: 3. CDR1 and CDR2 (germline): SGHTA, FQGNSA. This CDR3 is built from 13 residues. CDR3 amino acids: CASSDGTAYEQYF. CDR3 nucleotide sequence: TGTGCCAGCAGCGACGGGACAGCCTACGAGCAGTACTTC. The full variable domain, completed using reference TRBV7-2 and TRBJ2-7, is GAGVSQSPSNKVTEKGKDVELRCDPISGHTALYWYRQSLGQGLEFLIYFQGNSAPDKSGLPSDRFSAERTGGSVSTLTIQRTQQEDSAVYLCASSDGTAYEQYFGPGTRLTVT.

In this sample, this clone is medium-sized. The rearrangement links TRBV10-3 to TRBJ2-1; TRBD1 might be the D (5 bases). V was trimmed by 5 bases and J by 6 bases, leaving 20 bases between them. CDR1 ENHRY and CDR2 SYGVKD come from the germline V gene. The CDR3 extends over 16 amino acids. The CDR3 spells CAISNRTSGRANEQFF. In DNA form, the CDR3 reads TGTGCCATCAGTAACAGGACGTCCGGACGGGCCAATGAGCAGTTCTTC.